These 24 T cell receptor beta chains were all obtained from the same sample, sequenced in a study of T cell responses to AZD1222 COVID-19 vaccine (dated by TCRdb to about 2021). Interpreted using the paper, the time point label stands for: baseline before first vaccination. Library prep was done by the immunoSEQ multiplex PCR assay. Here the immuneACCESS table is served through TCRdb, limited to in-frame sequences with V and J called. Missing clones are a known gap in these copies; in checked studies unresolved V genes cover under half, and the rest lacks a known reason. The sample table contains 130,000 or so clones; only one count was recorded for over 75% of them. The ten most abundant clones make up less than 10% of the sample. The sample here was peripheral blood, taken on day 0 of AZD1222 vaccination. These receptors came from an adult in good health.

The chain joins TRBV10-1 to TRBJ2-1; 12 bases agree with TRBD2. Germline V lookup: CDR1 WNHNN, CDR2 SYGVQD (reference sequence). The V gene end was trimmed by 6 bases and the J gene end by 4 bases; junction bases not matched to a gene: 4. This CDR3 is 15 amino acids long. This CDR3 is CASRRGLAGYNEQFF. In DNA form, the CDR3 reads TGCGCCAGCAGACGCGGACTAGCGGGGTACAATGAGCAGTTCTTC.

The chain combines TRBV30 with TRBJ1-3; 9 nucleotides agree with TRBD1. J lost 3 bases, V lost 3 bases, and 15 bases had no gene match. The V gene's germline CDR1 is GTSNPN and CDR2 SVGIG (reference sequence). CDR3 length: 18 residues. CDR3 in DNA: TGTGCCTGGAGAAGACAGGGGGAGAATTGGGAGAGTGGAAACACCATATATTTT. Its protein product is CAWRRQGENWESGNTIYF.

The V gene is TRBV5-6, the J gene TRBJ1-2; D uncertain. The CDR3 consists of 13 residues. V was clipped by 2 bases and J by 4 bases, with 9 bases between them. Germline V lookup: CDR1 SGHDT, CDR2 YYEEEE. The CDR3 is CASSFPVTYGYTF. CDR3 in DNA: TGTGCCAGCAGCTTCCCCGTTACCTATGGCTACACCTTC.

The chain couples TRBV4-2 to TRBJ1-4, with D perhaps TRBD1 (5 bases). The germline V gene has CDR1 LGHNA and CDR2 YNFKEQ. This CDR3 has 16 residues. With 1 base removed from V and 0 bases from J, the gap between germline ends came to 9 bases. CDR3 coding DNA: TGTGCCAGCAGCCAAGTTGAGGGGCCAACTAATGAAAAACTGTTTTTT. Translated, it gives CASSQVEGPTNEKLFF.

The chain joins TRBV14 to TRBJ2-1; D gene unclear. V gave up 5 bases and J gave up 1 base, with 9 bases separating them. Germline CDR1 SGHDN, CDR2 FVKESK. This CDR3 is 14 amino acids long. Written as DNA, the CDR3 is TGTGCCAGCAGCGGGCTTAAGTCCTACAATGAGCAGTTCTTC. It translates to CASSGLKSYNEQFF.

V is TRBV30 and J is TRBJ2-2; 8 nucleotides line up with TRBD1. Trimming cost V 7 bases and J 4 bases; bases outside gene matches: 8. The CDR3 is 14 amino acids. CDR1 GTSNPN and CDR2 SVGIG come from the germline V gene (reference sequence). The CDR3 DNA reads TGTGCCTTCAGGGGGCGAGGGGGCACCGGGGAGCTGTTTTTT. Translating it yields CAFRGRGGTGELFF.

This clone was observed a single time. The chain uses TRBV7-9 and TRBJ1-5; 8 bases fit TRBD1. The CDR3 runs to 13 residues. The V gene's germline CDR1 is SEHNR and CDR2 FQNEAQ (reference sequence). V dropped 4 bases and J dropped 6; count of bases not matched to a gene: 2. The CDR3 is CASSSTGAQPQHF. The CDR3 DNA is TGTGCCAGCAGCTCGACAGGGGCTCAGCCCCAGCATTTT.

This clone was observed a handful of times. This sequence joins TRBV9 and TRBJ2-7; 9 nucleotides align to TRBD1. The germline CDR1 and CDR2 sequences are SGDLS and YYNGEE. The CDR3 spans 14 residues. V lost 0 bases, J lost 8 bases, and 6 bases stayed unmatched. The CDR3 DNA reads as TGTGCCAGCAGCGTAGAAGGACAGGGGTTAAAGCAGTACTTC. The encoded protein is CASSVEGQGLKQYF.

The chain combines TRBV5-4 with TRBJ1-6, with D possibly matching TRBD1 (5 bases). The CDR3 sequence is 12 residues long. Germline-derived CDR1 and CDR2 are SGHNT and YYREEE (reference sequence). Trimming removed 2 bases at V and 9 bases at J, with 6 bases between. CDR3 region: CASSFGGSPLHF. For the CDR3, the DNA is TGTGCCAGCAGCTTCGGGGGTTCACCCCTCCACTTT.

As DNA, the CDR3 is TGTGCCAGCAGTTACTCGCATCCCGGGAGCTCCTATAATTCACCCCTCCACTTT. Protein product: CASSYSHPGSSYNSPLHF. V gene TRBV6-2 or TRBV6-3 combines with J gene TRBJ1-6; D gene ambiguous. Germline V gives CDR1 MNHEY, CDR2 SVGEGT. Trimming stripped 0 bases from V and 0 bases from J, with 12 bases between. The CDR3 covers 18 residues.

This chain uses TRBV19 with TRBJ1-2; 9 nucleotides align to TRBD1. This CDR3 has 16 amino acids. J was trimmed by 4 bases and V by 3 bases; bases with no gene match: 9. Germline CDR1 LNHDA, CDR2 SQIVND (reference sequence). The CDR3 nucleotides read TGTGCCAGTAGTATTTCGAAGGGACAGGGTAGCTATGGCTACACCTTC. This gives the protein CASSISKGQGSYGYTF.

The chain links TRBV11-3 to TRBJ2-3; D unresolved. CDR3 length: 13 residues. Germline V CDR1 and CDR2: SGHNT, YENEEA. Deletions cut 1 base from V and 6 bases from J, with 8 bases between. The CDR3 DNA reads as TGTGCCAGCAGCTTAGGGGCACAGGATACGCAGTATTTT. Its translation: CASSLGAQDTQYF. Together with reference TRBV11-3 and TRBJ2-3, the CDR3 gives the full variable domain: EAGVVQSPRYKIIEKKQPVAFWCNPISGHNTLYWYLQNLGQGPELLIRYENEEAVDDSQLPKDRFSAERLKGVDSTLKIQPAELGDSAVYLCASSLGAQDTQYFGPGTRLTVL.

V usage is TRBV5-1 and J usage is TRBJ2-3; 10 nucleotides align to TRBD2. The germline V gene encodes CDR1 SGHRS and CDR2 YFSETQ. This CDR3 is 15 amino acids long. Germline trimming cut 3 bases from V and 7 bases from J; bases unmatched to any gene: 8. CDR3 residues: CASSYLAGGGYTQYF. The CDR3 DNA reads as TGCGCCAGCAGCTACTTAGCGGGGGGAGGATATACGCAGTATTTT.

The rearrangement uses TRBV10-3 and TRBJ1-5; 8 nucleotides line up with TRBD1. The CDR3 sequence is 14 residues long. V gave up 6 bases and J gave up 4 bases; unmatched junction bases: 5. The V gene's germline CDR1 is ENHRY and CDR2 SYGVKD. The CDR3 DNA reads TGTGCCATCAGGGGGACAGGAAGAAATCAGCCCCAGCATTTT. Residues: CAIRGTGRNQPQHF.

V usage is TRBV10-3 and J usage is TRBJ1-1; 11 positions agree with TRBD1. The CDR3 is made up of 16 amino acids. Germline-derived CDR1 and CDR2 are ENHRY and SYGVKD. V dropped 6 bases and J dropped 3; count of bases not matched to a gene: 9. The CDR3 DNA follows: TGTGCCATCAGGGACCGGGACAGGGGGTCCGACACTGAAGCTTTCTTT. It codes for CAIRDRDRGSDTEAFF.

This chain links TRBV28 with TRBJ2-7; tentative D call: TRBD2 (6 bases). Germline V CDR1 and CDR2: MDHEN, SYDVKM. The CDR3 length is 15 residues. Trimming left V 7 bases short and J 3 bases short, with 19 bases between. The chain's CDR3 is CASIYLGSRGYEQYF. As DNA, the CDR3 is TGTGCCAGCATTTACTTGGGGTCGCGGGGCTACGAGCAGTACTTC.

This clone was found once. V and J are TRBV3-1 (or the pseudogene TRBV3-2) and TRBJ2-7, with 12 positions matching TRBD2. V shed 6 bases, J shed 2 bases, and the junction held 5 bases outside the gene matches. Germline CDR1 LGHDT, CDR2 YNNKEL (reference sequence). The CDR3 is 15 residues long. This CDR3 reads CASRSLAGGAYEQYF. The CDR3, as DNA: TGTGCCAGCAGGTCTCTAGCGGGGGGGGCCTACGAGCAGTACTTC.

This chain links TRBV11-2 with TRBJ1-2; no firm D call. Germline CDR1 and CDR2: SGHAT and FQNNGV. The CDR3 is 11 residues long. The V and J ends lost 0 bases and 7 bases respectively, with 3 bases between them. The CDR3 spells CASSLEGGYTF. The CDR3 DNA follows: TGTGCCAGCAGCTTAGAAGGTGGCTACACCTTC.

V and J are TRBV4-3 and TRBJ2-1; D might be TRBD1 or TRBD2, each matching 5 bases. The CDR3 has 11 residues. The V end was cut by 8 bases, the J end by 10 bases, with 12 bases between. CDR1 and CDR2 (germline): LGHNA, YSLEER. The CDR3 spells CASRGSSEQFF. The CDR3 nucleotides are TGCGCCAGCCGGGGCTCCAGCGAGCAGTTCTTC.

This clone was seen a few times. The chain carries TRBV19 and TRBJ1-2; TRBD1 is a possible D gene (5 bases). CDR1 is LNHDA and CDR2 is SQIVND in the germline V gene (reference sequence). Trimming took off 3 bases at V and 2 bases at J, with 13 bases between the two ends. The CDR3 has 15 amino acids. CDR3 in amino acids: CASSIIQGLNYGYTF. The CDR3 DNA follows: TGTGCCAGTAGTATCATTCAGGGCCTCAACTATGGCTACACCTTC. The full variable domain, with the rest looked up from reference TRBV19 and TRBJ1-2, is DGGITQSPKYLFRKEGQNVTLSCEQNLNHDAMYWYRQDPGQGLRLIYYSQIVNDFQKGDIAEGYSVSREKKESFPLTVTSAQKNPTAFYLCASSIIQGLNYGYTFGSGTRLTVV.

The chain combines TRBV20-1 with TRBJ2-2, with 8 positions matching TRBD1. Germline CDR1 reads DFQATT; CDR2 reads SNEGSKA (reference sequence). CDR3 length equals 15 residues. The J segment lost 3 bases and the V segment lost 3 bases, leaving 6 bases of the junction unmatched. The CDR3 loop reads CSASFSTGDTGELFF. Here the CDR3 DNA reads TGCAGTGCTAGTTTCTCGACAGGGGACACCGGGGAGCTGTTTTTT.

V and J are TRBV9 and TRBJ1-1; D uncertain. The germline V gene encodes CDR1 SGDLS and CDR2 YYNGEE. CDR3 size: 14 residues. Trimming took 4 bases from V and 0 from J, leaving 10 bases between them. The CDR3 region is CASSQEVMNTEAFF. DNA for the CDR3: TGTGCCAGCAGCCAGGAGGTAATGAACACTGAAGCTTTCTTT.

The chain's CDR3 is CASSQRWGPRETQYF. CDR3 in DNA: TGTGCCAGCAGTCAACGCTGGGGCCCCAGGGAGACCCAGTACTTC. This sequence joins TRBV6-5 and TRBJ2-5; tentative D call: TRBD1 (5 bases). The length of the CDR3 is 15 residues. CDR1 is MNHEY, CDR2 SVGAGI, per germline. V lost 5 bases to trimming and J lost 5 bases, with 18 bases between them.

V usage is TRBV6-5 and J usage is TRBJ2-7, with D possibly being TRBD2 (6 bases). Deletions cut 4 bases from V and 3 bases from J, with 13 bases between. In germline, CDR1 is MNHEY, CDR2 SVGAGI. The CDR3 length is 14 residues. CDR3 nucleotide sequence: TGTGCCAGCAGTTCTGCGCGGGGCCGCTACGAGCAGTACTTC. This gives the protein CASSSARGRYEQYF.